Listed below are T cell receptor beta chains from one sample, sequenced in a study of OX40 agonist ivuxolimab in advanced cancers. Only in-frame clones appear in the TCRdb table, and some are missing; sequencing was by immunoSEQ multiplex PCR. The table has about 18,000 clones, around 70% seen once. The sample consisted of CD4+ or CD8+ T cells sorted from blood, taken in a trial of the OX40 agonist ivuxolimab. The receptors originated from an adult with an advanced solid tumor such as melanoma, head and neck, liver or kidney cancer. Both conserved end residues are part of each CDR3.

j_gene | v_gene | CDR3aa
TRBJ1-4 | TRBV4-1 | CASSQGPETNEKLFF
TRBJ2-5 | TRBV5-1 | CASSGAPRRETQYF
TRBJ2-7 | TRBV27 | CASSSGLADEQYF
TRBJ2-7 | TRBV29-1 | CSVLVLREQYF
TRBJ2-5 | TRBV11-2 | CASSLDLGVQGETQYF
TRBJ1-6 | TRBV6-5 | CASSEPTGSGALHF
TRBJ2-5 | TRBV30 | CAWSGGAGMGETQYF
TRBJ2-7 | TRBV19 | CASSVFGTGIYEQYF
TRBJ2-3 | TRBV7-3 | CASSPGTREADTQYF
- | TRBV9 | CASSVDGIGLEQYF
TRBJ2-7 | TRBV7-2 | CASSLNSNYEQYF
TRBJ1-5 | TRBV28 | CASKGTGEYIDNQPQHF
TRBJ2-7 | TRBV5-4 | CASSFAGGPYEQYF
- | TRBV10-1 | CASSDGILPYEQYF
TRBJ2-1 | TRBV4-1 | CASSLAWEDEQFF
TRBJ2-7 | TRBV28 | CASSTTGGFGDEQYF
TRBJ2-3 | TRBV5-1 | CASSFAVHGQGLRTDTQYF
TRBJ1-5 | TRBV6-5 | CASSPVGGSNQPQHF
TRBJ2-1 | TRBV27 | CASSYTGGRSGEQFF
TRBJ2-1 | TRBV30 | CAWSQGASEQFF
TRBJ2-1 | TRBV11-2 | CASSLFGTSGGNEQFF
TRBJ2-2 | TRBV7-2 | CASSLDTRNTGELFF
TRBJ2-6 | TRBV6-1 | CASSQGAYGANVLTF
TRBJ1-4 | TRBV4-3 | CASSHSDAGSMNEKLFF
TRBJ2-1 | TRBV29-1 | CSVAGTGATSYNEQFF
TRBJ2-2 | TRBV7-6 | CASSALRTSGGTNTGELFF
TRBJ1-5 | TRBV5-6 | CASSLGGSNQPQHF
TRBJ1-2 | TRBV7-9 | CASSSLTGGIYGYTF
TRBJ1-6 | TRBV4-3 | CASSPTENSPLHF
TRBJ2-3 | TRBV6-8 | CASRHLAGADTDTQYF
TRBJ1-5 | TRBV5-4 | CASSLGGIFGEQPQHF
TRBJ2-5 | TRBV28 | CASSPGGGGRTQYF
TRBJ2-1 | TRBV29-1 | CSVRQGSYNEQFF
TRBJ2-3 | TRBV4-1 | CASSQALTGTGRTDTQYF
TRBJ2-5 | TRBV6-5 | CASSYGHGETQYF
TRBJ1-4 | TRBV4-1 | CASSYRQLKEDEKLFF
TRBJ2-7 | TRBV28 | CASSSGGTGEQYF
TRBJ2-4 | TRBV9 | CASSPGSLAKNIQYF
TRBJ1-2 | TRBV28 | CASSPRTGTNYGYTF
TRBJ2-1 | TRBV7-9 | CASSYRAYNEQFF
TRBJ1-1 | TRBV28 | CASSLSAEAFF
TRBJ2-3 | TRBV9 | CASSAFSGGGADTQYF
TRBJ2-3 | TRBV7-9 | CASSSRGASGRIDTQYF
TRBJ2-7 | TRBV28 | CASSVGTDSFYEQYF
TRBJ1-3 | TRBV7-2 | CASSLVARTFSSGNTIYF
TRBJ2-1 | TRBV5-1 | CASSFTPTLAESSYNEQFF
TRBJ1-1 | TRBV19 | CASSYRDSVNTEAFF
TRBJ1-1 | TRBV29-1 | CSLSRQGSPEAFF
TRBJ2-5 | TRBV4-2 | CASSHPGAGGETQYF
TRBJ2-1 | TRBV27 | CASRQGYNEQFF